This TCR beta chain was sequenced for a study of blood T cell repertoires in COVID-19. The assay was immunoSEQ multiplex PCR, and TCRdb's table has in-frame clones only and misses some. The repertoire consists of about 54,000 clones, with about 84% occurring once and the leading ten covering 4% to 5.5%. This TCR was recovered from a man aged 40-49 years with active COVID-19. What was sequenced was peripheral blood.

For the CDR3, the DNA is TGTGCCAGTAGTGGGAGGACAGGGGACACCGGGGAGCTGTTTTTT. It yields the protein CASSGRTGDTGELFF. This chain links TRBV19 with TRBJ2-2; 9 positions match TRBD1. After removal of 5 bases from V and 3 bases from J, the junction contained 4 bases not matched to a gene. The CDR3 spans 15 residues. CDR1 LNHDA and CDR2 SQIVND come from the germline V gene (reference sequence).